This T cell receptor (beta chain) stems from a study of cytomegalovirus exposure and HLA in healthy donors. Overall study: Findings of an earlier analysis included about 120 million unique TCR beta sequences from 190 million or so T cells. Across roughly 400 genotyped donors, 65% to 90% landed in the Caucasian-associated ancestry cluster. Study observations and caveats: Later analysis revealed greater clonal expansion in HLA-associated TCR beta chains than in equally common others. After further analysis at a later stage, 17,000 or so TCR beta sequences were associated with HLA alleles at 0.05 false discovery rate.

Notes on this clone: What it recognizes is unknown. Other DNA sequences in the same sample also yield this CDR3.

Primers for the PCR totalled 60 Vbeta and 13 Jbeta. Measured with immunoSEQ multiplex PCR; TCRdb has only the in-frame clones, and not every one. The table includes 250,000 to 350,000 clones, 70% to 90% detected once. V lost 0 bases to trimming and J lost 1 base, with 6 bases between them. Germline CDR1 LGHNT, CDR2 FRNRAP. This CDR3 is built from 15 residues. This chain uses TRBV12-5 with TRBJ2-2; tentatively, D is TRBD1 (6 bases). The sequence was obtained from a man between 40 and 49 years old in good health and CMV-seropositive. What was sequenced was PBMCs. CDR3: CASGLVQGNTGELFF. CDR3 DNA: TGTGCTAGTGGTTTGGTACAGGGGAACACCGGGGAGCTGTTTTTT.